The 9 T cell receptor delta chains reported below all come from one sample, sequenced in a study of γδ T cells in repeated Plasmodium falciparum infection. Flow sorting of PBMC yielded separate Vgamma9/Vdelta2+ and Vdelta2-negative gammadelta T cell populations for bulk repertoire analysis. TCRdb re-called the multiplex PCR reads using CATT. In the table there are 80,000 to 95,000 delta-chain clones, over 1.3% of which are singletons. Sequenced sample: gamma-delta T cells from blood. These receptor sequences come from a pool of human donors (malaria-infected and uninfected, not separated).

In regard to this clone: The protein TCRdb lists belongs to a much larger clone and differs from this DNA's translation at residue 5, which points to a read error; the protein shown is made from the DNA. The V and J genes are TRDV1 and TRDJ1; D call uncertain. CDR3 length equals 12 residues. The germline V gene encodes CDR1 TSWWSYY and CDR2 QGS. The V gene lost 5 bases and the J gene lost 8 bases, with 12 bases spanning the gap. The CDR3 is CALGTVSQKLIF. CDR3 sequence (DNA): TGTGCTCTTGGGACCGTTTCCCAAAAACTCATCTTT.

At least ten counts were recorded for this clone. With only one base between it and a far larger clone, this is likely a read error. Other nucleotide sequences from this sample produce the same CDR3. This sequence joins TRDV1 and TRDJ1; the D gene is possibly TRDD3 (5 bases). TCRdb is silent on the J gene; assignment here came from matching the DNA to germline. This CDR3 has 17 amino acids. Germline CDR1 and CDR2: TSWWSYY and QGS. The CDR3 DNA follows: TGTGCCCTTGGGGAACTGTTGTATATCCCGTACACCGATAAACTCATCTTT. This gives the protein CALGELLYIPYTDKLIF.

This clone was seen repeatedly, ten times or more. Other nucleotide sequences from this sample produce the same CDR3. In DNA, the CDR3 is TGTGCTCTTGGGGCAACGCCCATCGTTCCTAACGACTGGGGGAACCCGGGGATCAAACTCATCTTT. Protein product: CALGATPIVPNDWGNPGIKLIF. The rearrangement links TRDV1 to TRDJ1; 9 bases are a match to TRDD3. In the absence of a J gene in TCRdb, the DNA was matched to germline to assign it here. V gave up 4 bases and J gave up 8 bases; unmatched junction bases: 32. CDR3 length equals 22 residues. CDR1 is TSWWSYY, CDR2 QGS, per germline.

The table lists this clone with a few counts. TCRdb lists the protein of a much larger clone for this DNA, which differs at residue 12, so this is likely a read error; the protein given here is translated from the DNA itself. This chain links TRDV2 with TRDJ3; TRDD3 matches 10 bases. The J gene was missing in TCRdb and was found by matching the end of the DNA to germline. CDR3 length: 20 residues. Germline-derived CDR1 and CDR2 are GEAIGNYY and EKD. Trimming took 0 bases from V and 2 from J; bases not matched to a gene: 9. This CDR3 reads CACDTANRGIRPWDTRQMFF. The CDR3 DNA follows: TGTGCCTGTGACACCGCGAACAGGGGGATACGCCCCTGGGACACCCGACAGATGTTTTTC.

To note about this clone: This likely traces to a read error, being one base from a far larger clone. The same CDR3 also results from other DNA sequences found in this sample. The rearrangement links TRDV1 to TRDJ2; TRDD3 agrees at 7 bases. TCRdb is silent on the J gene; assignment here came from matching the DNA to germline. Trimming removed 0 bases from V and 3 bases from J; junction bases left unmatched: 22. Germline CDR1 is TSWWSYY and CDR2 is QGS. This CDR3 comprises 22 residues. As DNA, the CDR3 is TGTGCTCTTGGGGAACTTAATGGCCTTCTTCTGTACTGGGGAGCCATGACAGCACAACTCTTCTTT. Its translation is CALGELNGLLLYWGAMTAQLFF.

This clone was found many times. The rearrangement uses TRDV1 and TRDJ1, with D perhaps matching TRDD3 (10 bases). The CDR3 is 23 residues long. The germline CDR1 and CDR2 sequences are TSWWSYY and QGS. Between the trimmed V and J ends, which lost 2 bases and 0 bases, there was a span of 34 bases. In nucleotides, the CDR3 is TGTGCTCTTGGGGAAATCAAGGCCTTCCTACGAGTACTGGGGGATCCCTACACCGATAAACTCATCTTT. Encoded protein: CALGEIKAFLRVLGDPYTDKLIF.

This clone turned up a few times. TCRdb's protein for this DNA is that of a much larger clone and differs from the translation at residue 12, likely a read error; the protein shown is the DNA translation. V and J are TRDV2 and TRDJ3, with a tentative D call TRDD2 (6 bases). No J gene was available from TCRdb, and it was assigned here by a germline match of the DNA. V was cut by 0 bases and J by 0 bases, with 26 bases left in between. CDR1 is GEAIGNYY and CDR2 is EKD in the germline V gene. CDR3 length: 23 residues. CDR3 in amino acids: CACDTHCLPGRPDNSWDTRQMFF. CDR3 coding DNA: TGTGCCTGTGACACCCATTGCCTTCCGGGCCGCCCGGATAACTCCTGGGACACCCGACAGATGTTTTTC.

This clone was observed at least ten times. For this DNA, TCRdb reports the protein of a much larger clone, which diverges at residue 9, most likely from a read error; the protein presented here is translated directly from the DNA. CDR3 amino acids: CACDNVGISTAQLFF. Written as DNA, the CDR3 is TGTGCCTGTGACAACGTGGGGATTAGTACAGCACAACTCTTCTTT. The chain uses TRDV2 and TRDJ2; the D gene is possibly TRDD3 (6 bases). V was cut by 2 bases and J by 5 bases, with 14 bases left in between. Germline lookup yields CDR1 GEAIGNYY and CDR2 EKD. The CDR3 is made up of 15 amino acids.

Comments on this clone: TCRdb's listed protein matches a much larger clone and diverges from this DNA's translation at residue 4, likely through a read error; the protein shown comes from the DNA. The chain is built from TRDV2 and TRDJ1; 7 positions match TRDD3. This CDR3 region has 14 residues. Germline V gene sequence: CDR1 GEAIGNYY, CDR2 EKD. The CDR3 protein is CACARGGSTDKLIF. In nucleotides, the CDR3 is TGTGCCTGTGCCAGAGGGGGATCCACCGATAAACTCATCTTC.